These T cell receptor beta chains were read from a single sample in a study of CD8 T cells in Susac syndrome. From the immunoSEQ multiplex PCR reads, TCRdb called clonotypes with MiXCR, one entry per CDR3 protein. The sample carries approximately 70,000 distinct CDR3 sequences, approximately 95% recorded once. Sequencing input: CD8+ T cells from PBMCs. The receptors shown here come from a human donor in good health. CDR3s include the opening cysteine and the closing phenylalanine or tryptophan. D genes are given only for firm matches. The size of a clone is reported for some rows only, either as once, few or many, or as a class for expanded clones.

d_call,j_call,v_call,clone_size,cdr3_aa,cdr3_nt
TRBD1,TRBJ1-3,TRBV27,once,CASSLSGTGFGNTIYF,TGTGCCAGCAGTTTAAGCGGGACAGGATTTGGAAACACCATATATTTT
NA,TRBJ1-1,TRBV30,NA,CAWEKADEAFF,TGTGCCTGGGAGAAAGCGGATGAAGCTTTCTTT
NA,TRBJ2-1,TRBV4-1,NA,CASSQKGVYDEQFF,TGCGCCAGCAGCCAAAAAGGGGTTTACGATGAGCAGTTCTTC
TRBD2,TRBJ2-7,TRBV27,NA,CASSFSGGGFYEQYF,TGTGCCAGCAGTTTTAGCGGGGGGGGATTCTACGAGCAGTACTTC
NA,TRBJ1-2,TRBV28,NA,CASAAVANYGYTF,TGTGCCAGCGCTGCCGTAGCAAACTATGGCTACACCTTC
TRBD1,TRBJ2-3,TRBV2,NA,CASHPGGTFTDTQYF,TGTGCCAGCCACCCAGGGGGTACTTTCACAGATACGCAGTATTTT
NA,TRBJ2-1,TRBV29-1,NA,CSVGGQGYEQFF,TGCAGCGTTGGCGGCCAGGGCTATGAGCAGTTCTTC
NA,TRBJ1-1,TRBV28,NA,CASSLWGSAAFF,TGTGCCAGCAGTTTATGGGGATCGGCCGCTTTCTTT
NA,TRBJ1-1,TRBV5-1,once,CASSLFSETEAFF,TGCGCCAGCAGCTTGTTTTCAGAGACTGAAGCTTTCTTT
NA,TRBJ1-1,TRBV3-1,NA,CASRSSTTGWQNTEAFF,TGTGCCAGCCGCTCAAGCACCACGGGGTGGCAAAACACTGAAGCTTTCTTT
NA,TRBJ1-2,TRBV27,NA,CASSETGHGYTF,TGTGCCAGCAGTGAGACAGGCCATGGCTACACCTTC
TRBD1,TRBJ2-3,TRBV24-1,NA,CATSDWGQGTDTQYF,TGTGCCACCAGTGATTGGGGACAGGGCACAGATACGCAGTATTTT
NA,TRBJ2-1,TRBV4-3,NA,CASSQDPVSYNEQFF,TGCGCCAGCAGCCAAGATCCTGTTTCCTACAATGAGCAGTTCTTC
TRBD1,TRBJ2-7,TRBV28,NA,CASSPDRDLYEQYF,TGTGCCAGCAGCCCGGACAGGGATCTCTACGAGCAGTACTTC
NA,TRBJ1-1,TRBV30,NA,CAWSVLTEMNTEAFF,TGTGCCTGGAGTGTACTAACAGAGATGAACACTGAAGCTTTCTTT
TRBD1,TRBJ1-5,TRBV5-6,NA,CASSLIGGGGNQPQHF,TGTGCCAGCAGCTTGATAGGAGGGGGCGGCAATCAGCCCCAGCATTTT
NA,TRBJ1-1,TRBV7-6,NA,CASSLAIGAEAFF,TGTGCCAGCAGCTTAGCGATAGGAGCTGAAGCTTTCTTT
TRBD2,TRBJ2-2,TRBV5-1,NA,CASRPPGGTGELFF,TGCGCCAGCAGGCCCCCGGGGGGCACCGGGGAGCTGTTTTTT
NA,TRBJ1-1,TRBV29-1,once,CSVEGLEAFF,TGCAGCGTTGAAGGGCTTGAAGCTTTCTTT
TRBD2,TRBJ2-7,TRBV9,NA,CASSVGGGANEQYF,TGTGCCAGCAGCGTAGGCGGGGGGGCCAACGAGCAGTACTTC
NA,TRBJ1-4,TRBV29-1,NA,CSVEFAGRNEKLFF,TGCAGCGTTGAATTCGCAGGAAGAAATGAAAAACTGTTTTTT
TRBD1,TRBJ2-6,TRBV29-1,NA,CSVLDRAAGANVLTF,TGCAGCGTTCTGGACAGGGCAGCTGGGGCCAACGTCCTGACTTTC
TRBD1,TRBJ2-1,TRBV6-1,NA,CASSVNRGAWDEQFF,TGTGCCAGCAGTGTGAACAGGGGAGCGTGGGATGAGCAGTTCTTC
TRBD2,TRBJ2-1,TRBV4-2,NA,CASSPSRGGPDNEQFF,TGTGCCAGCAGCCCCTCCCGGGGGGGCCCCGACAATGAGCAGTTCTTC
TRBD1,TRBJ1-2,TRBV6-5,NA,CASSPGTADNYGYTF,TGTGCCAGCAGCCCCGGGACAGCCGATAACTATGGCTACACCTTC
NA,TRBJ2-5,TRBV5-4,NA,CASSFRQLQETQYF,TGTGCCAGCAGCTTTAGGCAGCTCCAAGAGACCCAGTACTTC
NA,TRBJ1-1,TRBV5-1,NA,CASGNPPNAEAFF,TGCGCCAGCGGAAACCCCCCCAACGCTGAAGCTTTCTTT
TRBD2,TRBJ2-7,TRBV11-2,NA,CASSRERGGAYEQYF,TGTGCCAGCAGCCGAGAACGCGGGGGGGCCTACGAGCAGTACTTC
NA,TRBJ1-6,TRBV7-9,NA,CASSLAGFSSPLHF,TGTGCCAGCAGCTTGGCAGGGTTCTCATCACCCCTCCACTTT
NA,TRBJ1-1,TRBV29-1,NA,CSVDPPGADTEAFF,TGCAGCGTTGATCCCCCAGGGGCGGACACTGAAGCTTTCTTT
NA,TRBJ2-7,TRBV7-9,NA,CASSLGSTEQYF,TGTGCCAGCAGCTTAGGATCAACTGAGCAGTACTTC
NA,TRBJ2-7,TRBV19,few,CASSFGYEQYF,TGTGCCAGTAGTTTCGGTTACGAGCAGTACTTC
NA,TRBJ1-1,TRBV4-3,NA,CASSMGGGDQAFF,TGCGCCAGCAGCATGGGGGGAGGGGACCAAGCTTTCTTT
NA,TRBJ2-1,TRBV30,NA,CAWSVAGNEQFF,TGTGCCTGGAGTGTAGCCGGGAATGAGCAGTTCTTC
NA,TRBJ1-2,TRBV23-1,NA,CASSQSTLEHTF,TGCGCCAGCAGTCAATCCACCCTAGAGCACACCTTC
NA,TRBJ2-5,TRBV28,NA,CASSSSTVQETQYF,TGTGCCAGCAGTTCCTCGACGGTGCAAGAGACCCAGTACTTC
TRBD1,TRBJ2-2,TRBV28,NA,CASSGTGVAGELFF,TGTGCCAGCAGTGGAACAGGGGTGGCCGGGGAGCTGTTTTTT
NA,TRBJ2-3,TRBV3-1,NA,CASSRSSGTDTQYF,TGTGCCAGCAGCCGGTCCTCGGGCACAGATACGCAGTATTTT
NA,TRBJ2-7,TRBV5-1,NA,CASSAPGQTYEQYF,TGCGCCAGCAGCGCTCCGGGACAAACCTACGAGCAGTACTTC
TRBD2,TRBJ2-3,TRBV3-1,NA,CASSQGGLAGGRTDTQYF,TGTGCCAGCAGCCAAGGGGGACTAGCGGGGGGGCGAACAGATACGCAGTATTTT